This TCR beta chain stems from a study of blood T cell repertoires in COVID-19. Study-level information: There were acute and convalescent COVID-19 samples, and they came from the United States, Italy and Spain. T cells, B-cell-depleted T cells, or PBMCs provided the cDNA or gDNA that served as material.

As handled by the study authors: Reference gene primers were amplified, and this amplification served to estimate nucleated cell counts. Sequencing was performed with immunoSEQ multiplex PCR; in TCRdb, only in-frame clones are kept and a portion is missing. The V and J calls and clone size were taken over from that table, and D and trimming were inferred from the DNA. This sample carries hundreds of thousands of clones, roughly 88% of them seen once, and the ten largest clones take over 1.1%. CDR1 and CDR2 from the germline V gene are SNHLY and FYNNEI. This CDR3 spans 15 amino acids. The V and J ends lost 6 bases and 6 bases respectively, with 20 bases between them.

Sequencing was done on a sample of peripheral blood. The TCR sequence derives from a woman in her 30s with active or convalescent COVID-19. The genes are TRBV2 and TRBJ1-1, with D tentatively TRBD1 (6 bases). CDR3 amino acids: CASRAQTGQSAEAFF. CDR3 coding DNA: TGTGCCAGCAGGGCTCAGACAGGCCAGAGCGCTGAAGCTTTCTTT.